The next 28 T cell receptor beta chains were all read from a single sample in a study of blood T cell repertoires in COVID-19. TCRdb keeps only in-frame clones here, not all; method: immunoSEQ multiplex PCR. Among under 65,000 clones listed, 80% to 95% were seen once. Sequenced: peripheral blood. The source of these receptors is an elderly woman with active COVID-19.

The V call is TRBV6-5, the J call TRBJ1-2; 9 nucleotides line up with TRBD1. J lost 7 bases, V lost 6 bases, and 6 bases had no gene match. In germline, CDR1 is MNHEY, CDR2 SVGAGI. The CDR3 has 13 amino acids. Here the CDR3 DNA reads TGTGCCAGCAGGAAGGGACAGGGAATTGGCTACACCTTC. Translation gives CASRKGQGIGYTF.

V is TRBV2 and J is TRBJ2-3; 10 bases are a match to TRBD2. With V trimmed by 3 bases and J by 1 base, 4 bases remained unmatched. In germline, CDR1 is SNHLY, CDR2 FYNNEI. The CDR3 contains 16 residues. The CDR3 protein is CASSDGLAGGTDTQYF. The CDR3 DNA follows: TGTGCCAGCAGTGATGGGCTAGCGGGGGGCACAGATACGCAGTATTTT.

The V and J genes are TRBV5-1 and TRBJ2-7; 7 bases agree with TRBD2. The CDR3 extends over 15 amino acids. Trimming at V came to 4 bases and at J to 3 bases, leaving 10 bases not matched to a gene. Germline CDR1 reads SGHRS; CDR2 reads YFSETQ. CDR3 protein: CASSLTGTIGYEQYF. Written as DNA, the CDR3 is TGCGCCAGCAGCCTGACCGGGACTATCGGCTACGAGCAGTACTTC.

CDR3 protein: CASSRRAGVAYNEQFF. The CDR3 bases are TGTGCCAGCAGTCGTCGAGCGGGAGTGGCCTACAATGAGCAGTTCTTC. This chain links TRBV2 with TRBJ2-1; 8 bases align to TRBD2. The V segment lost 5 bases and the J segment 2 bases; nucleotides outside the gene matches: 8. In germline, CDR1 is SNHLY, CDR2 FYNNEI. CDR3 length equals 16 residues.

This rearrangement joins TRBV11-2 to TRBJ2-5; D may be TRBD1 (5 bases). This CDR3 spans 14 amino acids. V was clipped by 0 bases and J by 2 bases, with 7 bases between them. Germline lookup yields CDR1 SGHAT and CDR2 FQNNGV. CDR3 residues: CASSLDRDQETQYF. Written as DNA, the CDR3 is TGTGCCAGCAGCTTAGACAGGGATCAAGAGACCCAGTACTTC.

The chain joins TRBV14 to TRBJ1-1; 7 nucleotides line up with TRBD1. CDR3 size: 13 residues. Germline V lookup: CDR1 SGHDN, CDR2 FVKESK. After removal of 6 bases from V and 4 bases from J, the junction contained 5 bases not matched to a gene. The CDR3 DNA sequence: TGTGCCAGCAGGGTTCAGGGGGGCACTGAAGCTTTCTTT. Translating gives CASRVQGGTEAFF.

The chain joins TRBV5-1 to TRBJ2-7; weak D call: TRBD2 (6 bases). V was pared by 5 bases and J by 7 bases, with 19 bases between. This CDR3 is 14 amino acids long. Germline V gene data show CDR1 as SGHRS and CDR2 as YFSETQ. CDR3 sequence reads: CASRWDSPGSEQYF. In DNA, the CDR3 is TGCGCCAGCAGGTGGGACTCCCCAGGAAGTGAGCAGTACTTC.

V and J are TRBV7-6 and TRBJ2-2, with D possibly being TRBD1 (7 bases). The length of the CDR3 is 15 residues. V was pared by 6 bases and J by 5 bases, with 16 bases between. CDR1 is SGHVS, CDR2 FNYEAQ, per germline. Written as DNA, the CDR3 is TGTGCCAGCAGTTGGGGGCAGGGGGGAACCGGGGAGCTGTTTTTT. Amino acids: CASSWGQGGTGELFF.

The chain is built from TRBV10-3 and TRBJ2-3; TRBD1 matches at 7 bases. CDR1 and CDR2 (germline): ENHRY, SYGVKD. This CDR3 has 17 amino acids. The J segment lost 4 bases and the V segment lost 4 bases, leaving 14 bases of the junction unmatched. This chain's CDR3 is CAISGGTGAFEADTQYF. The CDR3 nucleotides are TGTGCCATCAGTGGAGGTACAGGGGCTTTCGAAGCAGATACGCAGTATTTT.

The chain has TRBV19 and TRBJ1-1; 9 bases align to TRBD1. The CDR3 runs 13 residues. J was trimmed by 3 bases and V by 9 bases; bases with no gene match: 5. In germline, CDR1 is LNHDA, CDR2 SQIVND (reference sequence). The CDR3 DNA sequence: TGTGCCAGCAAACAGGGGGCAGACACTGAAGCTTTCTTT. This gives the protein CASKQGADTEAFF. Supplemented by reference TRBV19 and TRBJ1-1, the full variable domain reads DGGITQSPKYLFRKEGQNVTLSCEQNLNHDAMYWYRQDPGQGLRLIYYSQIVNDFQKGDIAEGYSVSREKKESFPLTVTSAQKNPTAFYLCASKQGADTEAFFGQGTRLTVV.

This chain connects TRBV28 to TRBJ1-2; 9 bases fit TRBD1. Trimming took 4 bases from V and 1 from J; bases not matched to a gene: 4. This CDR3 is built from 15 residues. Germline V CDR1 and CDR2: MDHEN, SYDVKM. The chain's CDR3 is CASSSDRGSNYGYTF. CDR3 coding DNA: TGTGCCAGCAGTTCTGACAGGGGGAGTAACTATGGCTACACCTTC.

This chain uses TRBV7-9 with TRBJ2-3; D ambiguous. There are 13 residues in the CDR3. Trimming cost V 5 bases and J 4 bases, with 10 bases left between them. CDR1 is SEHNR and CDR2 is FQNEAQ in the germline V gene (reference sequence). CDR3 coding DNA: TGTGCCAGCAGCCTTCCCCCCCCAGATACGCAGTATTTT. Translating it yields CASSLPPPDTQYF.

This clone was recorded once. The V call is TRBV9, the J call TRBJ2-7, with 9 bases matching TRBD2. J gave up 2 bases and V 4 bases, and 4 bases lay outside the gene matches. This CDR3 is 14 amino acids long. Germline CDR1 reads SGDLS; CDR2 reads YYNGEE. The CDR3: CASSTSGLTYEQYF. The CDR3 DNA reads TGTGCCAGCAGCACTAGCGGGCTGACCTACGAGCAGTACTTC.

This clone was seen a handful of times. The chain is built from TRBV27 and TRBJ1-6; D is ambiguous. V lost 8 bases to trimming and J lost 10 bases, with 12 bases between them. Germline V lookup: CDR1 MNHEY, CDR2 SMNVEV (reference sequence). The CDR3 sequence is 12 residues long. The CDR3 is CASSAGWSPLHF. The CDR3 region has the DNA TGTGCCAGCTCGGCAGGTTGGTCACCCCTCCACTTT.

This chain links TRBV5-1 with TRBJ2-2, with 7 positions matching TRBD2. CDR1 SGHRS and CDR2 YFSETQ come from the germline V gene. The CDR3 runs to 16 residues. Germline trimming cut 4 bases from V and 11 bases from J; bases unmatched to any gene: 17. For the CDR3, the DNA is TGCGCCAGCAGCCCGGGGGGTGATGGAGGGCCCGTTGAGCTGTTTTTT. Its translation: CASSPGGDGGPVELFF.

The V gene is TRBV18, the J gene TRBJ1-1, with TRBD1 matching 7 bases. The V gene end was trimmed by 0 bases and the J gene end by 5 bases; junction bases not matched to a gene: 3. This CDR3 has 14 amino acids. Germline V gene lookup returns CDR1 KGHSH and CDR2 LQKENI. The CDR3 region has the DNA TGTGCCAGCTCACCACCGGGACAGAGGACTGAAGCTTTCTTT. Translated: CASSPPGQRTEAFF.

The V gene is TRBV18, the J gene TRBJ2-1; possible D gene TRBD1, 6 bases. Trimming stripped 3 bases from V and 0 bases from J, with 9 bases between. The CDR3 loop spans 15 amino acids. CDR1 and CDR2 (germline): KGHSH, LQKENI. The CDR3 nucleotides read TGTGCCAGCTCACCTACAGGGACCTCCTACAATGAGCAGTTCTTC. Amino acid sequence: CASSPTGTSYNEQFF.

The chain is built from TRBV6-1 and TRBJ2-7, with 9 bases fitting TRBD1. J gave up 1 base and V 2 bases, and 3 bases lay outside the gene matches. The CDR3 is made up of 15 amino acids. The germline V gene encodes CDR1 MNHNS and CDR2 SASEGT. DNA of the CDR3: TGTGCCAGCAGTGAAACAGGGGGCCTGTCCTACGAGCAGTACGTC. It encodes CASSETGGLSYEQYV.

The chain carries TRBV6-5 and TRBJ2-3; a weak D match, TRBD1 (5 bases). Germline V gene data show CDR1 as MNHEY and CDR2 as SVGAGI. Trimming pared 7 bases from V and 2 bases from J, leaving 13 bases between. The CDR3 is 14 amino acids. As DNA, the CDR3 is TGTGCCAGCATCCCCAGGGTCGACACAGATACGCAGTATTTT. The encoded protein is CASIPRVDTDTQYF.

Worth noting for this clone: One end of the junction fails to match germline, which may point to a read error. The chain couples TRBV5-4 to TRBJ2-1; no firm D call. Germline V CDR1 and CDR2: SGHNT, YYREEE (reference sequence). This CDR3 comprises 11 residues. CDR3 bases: TGTGCCAGCAGCCAATACAGTGAGCAGTTCTTC. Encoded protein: CASSQYSEQFF. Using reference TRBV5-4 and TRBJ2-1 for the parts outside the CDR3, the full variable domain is ETGVTQSPTHLIKTRGQQVTLRCSSQSGHNTVSWYQQALGQGPQFIFQYYREEENGRGNFPPRFSGLQFPNYSSELNVNALELDDSALYLCASSQYSEQFFGPGTRLTVL.

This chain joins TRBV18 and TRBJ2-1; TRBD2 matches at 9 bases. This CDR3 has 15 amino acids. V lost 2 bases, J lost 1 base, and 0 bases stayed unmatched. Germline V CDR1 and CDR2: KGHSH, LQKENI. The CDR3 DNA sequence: TGTGCCAGCTCACCAAGCGGGAGGTCCTACAATGAGCAGTTCTTC. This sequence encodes CASSPSGRSYNEQFF.

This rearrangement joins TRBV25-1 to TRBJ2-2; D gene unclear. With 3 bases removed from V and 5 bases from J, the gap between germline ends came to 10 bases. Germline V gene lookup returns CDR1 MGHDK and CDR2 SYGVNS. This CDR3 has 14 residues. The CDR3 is CASSDPGDTGELFF. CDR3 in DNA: TGTGCCAGCAGTGACCCCGGAGATACCGGGGAGCTGTTTTTT.

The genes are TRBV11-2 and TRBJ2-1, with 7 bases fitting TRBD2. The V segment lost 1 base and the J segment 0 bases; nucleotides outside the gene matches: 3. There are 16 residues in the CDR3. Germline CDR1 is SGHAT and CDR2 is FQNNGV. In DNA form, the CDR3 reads TGTGCCAGCAGCTTAGGGCGGGACTACTCCTACAATGAGCAGTTCTTC. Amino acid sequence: CASSLGRDYSYNEQFF. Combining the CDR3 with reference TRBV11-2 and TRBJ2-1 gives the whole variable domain EAGVAQSPRYKIIEKRQSVAFWCNPISGHATLYWYQQILGQGPKLLIQFQNNGVVDDSQLPKDRFSAERLKGVDSTLKIQPAKLEDSAVYLCASSLGRDYSYNEQFFGPGTRLTVL.

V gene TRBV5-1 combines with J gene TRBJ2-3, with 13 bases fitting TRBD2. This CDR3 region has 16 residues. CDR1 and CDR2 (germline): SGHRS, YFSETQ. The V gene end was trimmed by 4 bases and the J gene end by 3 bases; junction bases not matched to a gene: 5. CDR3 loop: CASSGGLAGETDTQYF. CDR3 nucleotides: TGCGCCAGCAGCGGAGGACTAGCGGGAGAAACAGATACGCAGTATTTT.

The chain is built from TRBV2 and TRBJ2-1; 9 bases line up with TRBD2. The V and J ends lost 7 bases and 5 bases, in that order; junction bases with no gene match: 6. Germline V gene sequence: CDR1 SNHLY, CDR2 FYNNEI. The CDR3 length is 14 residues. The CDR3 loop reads CASKIGGGDNEQFF. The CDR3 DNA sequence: TGTGCCAGCAAAATAGGCGGGGGGGACAATGAGCAGTTCTTC. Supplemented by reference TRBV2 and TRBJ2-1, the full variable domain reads EPEVTQTPSHQVTQMGQEVILRCVPISNHLYFYWYRQILGQKVEFLVSFYNNEISEKSEIFDDQFSVERPDGSNFTLKIRSTKLEDSAMYFCASKIGGGDNEQFFGPGTRLTVL.

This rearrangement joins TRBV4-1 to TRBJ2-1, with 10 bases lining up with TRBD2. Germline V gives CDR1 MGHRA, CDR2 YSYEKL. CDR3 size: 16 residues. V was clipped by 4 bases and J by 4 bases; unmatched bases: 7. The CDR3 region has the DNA TGCGCCAGCAGCCCCGGGACAGCGGGAGGGTACAATGAGCAGTTCTTC. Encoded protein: CASSPGTAGGYNEQFF.

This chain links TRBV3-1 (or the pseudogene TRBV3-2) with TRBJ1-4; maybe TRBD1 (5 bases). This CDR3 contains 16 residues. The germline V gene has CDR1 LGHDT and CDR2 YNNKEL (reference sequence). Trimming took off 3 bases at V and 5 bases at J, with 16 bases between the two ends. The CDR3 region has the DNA TGTGCCAGCAGCCAGGAACCGGGACTGGCGAATGAAAAACTGTTTTTT. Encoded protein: CASSQEPGLANEKLFF.

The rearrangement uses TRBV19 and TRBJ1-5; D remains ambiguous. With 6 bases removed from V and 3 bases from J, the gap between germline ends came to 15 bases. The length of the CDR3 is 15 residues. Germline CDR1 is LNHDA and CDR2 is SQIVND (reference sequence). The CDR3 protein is CASSPNARNNQPQHF. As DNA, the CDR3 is TGTGCCAGTAGCCCTAACGCAAGAAACAATCAGCCCCAGCATTTT.